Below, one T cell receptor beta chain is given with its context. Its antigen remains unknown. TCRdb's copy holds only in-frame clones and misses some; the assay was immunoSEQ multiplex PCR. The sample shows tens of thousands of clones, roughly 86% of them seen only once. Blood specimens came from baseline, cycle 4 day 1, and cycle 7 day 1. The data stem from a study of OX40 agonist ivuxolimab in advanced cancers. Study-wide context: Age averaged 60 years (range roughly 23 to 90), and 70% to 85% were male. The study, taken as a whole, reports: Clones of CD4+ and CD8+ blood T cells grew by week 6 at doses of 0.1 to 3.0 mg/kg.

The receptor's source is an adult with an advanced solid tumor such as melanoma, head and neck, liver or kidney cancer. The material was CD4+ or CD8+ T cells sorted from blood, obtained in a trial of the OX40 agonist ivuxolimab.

This CDR3 reads CASSLPNTGELFF. Written as DNA, the CDR3 is TGTGCCAGCAGCTTGCCCAACACCGGGGAGCTGTTTTTT. The genes are TRBV5-6 and TRBJ2-2; no reliable D call. Trimming pared 1 base from V and 2 bases from J, leaving 3 bases between. Germline V gene data show CDR1 as SGHDT and CDR2 as YYEEEE. The CDR3 contains 13 residues.